This TCR beta chain was retrieved from a study of OX40 agonist ivuxolimab in advanced cancers. Overall study: Partial responses occurred in three patients (one hepatocellular carcinoma, two cutaneous melanoma). General study points: Normalized T-cell clonal expansion was also low in some nonresponders.

V gave up 4 bases and J gave up 0 bases, with 5 bases separating them. CDR1 and CDR2 from the germline V gene are SGHRS and YFSETQ. The CDR3 sequence is 14 residues long. The method was immunoSEQ multiplex PCR; TCRdb's version includes in-frame clones alone and lacks a portion of them. Of about 89,000 clones listed, about nine tenths are singletons. Autoimmune disease history or systemic immunosuppression excluded patients. Concerning this clone itself: What it binds is not known.

This rearrangement joins TRBV5-1 to TRBJ1-6; D is unclear. The receptor was isolated from an adult with an advanced solid tumor such as melanoma, head and neck, liver or kidney cancer. Sequenced here: CD4+ or CD8+ T cells sorted from blood, sampled in a trial of the OX40 agonist ivuxolimab. The CDR3 bases are TGCGCCAGCAGCCCGAGCTCCTATAATTCACCCCTCCACTTT. This encodes CASSPSSYNSPLHF.